The 2 T cell receptor beta chains below all came from one sample that was sequenced in a study of T cell repertoires in cytomegalovirus infection (dated by TCRdb to about 2019). Sequencing took place on an Illumina HiSeq 1500. TCRdb reworked the public reads: Q25 trimming with fastp, MiXCR clone assembly, productive beta chains retained. Rows are unified per CDR3 protein, each entry keeping the most common DNA and genes. This sample is represented by around 630,000 distinct CDR3 sequences; about 24% of them were singletons. The ten largest clones represent under 8.5% of the sample. The sample taken for sequencing was CD8+ T cells from PBMCs. These receptors all stem from a human donor in good health (CMV status not recorded). Some clones in this sample may be carry-over from other donors' samples.

This clonotype has ten or more counts. The rearrangement links TRBV20-1 to TRBJ1-1; 7 nucleotides match TRBD1. Germline V gene sequence: CDR1 DFQATT, CDR2 SNEGSKA (reference sequence). The trim removed 4 bases at V and 0 bases at J, leaving 8 bases unmatched. This CDR3 contains 15 residues. The CDR3 protein is CSAISLTGMNTEAFF. CDR3 sequence (DNA): TGCAGTGCTATCTCATTGACAGGGATGAACACTGAAGCTTTCTTT.

V gene TRBV27 combines with J gene TRBJ1-4; no clear D gene. The CDR3 extends over 15 amino acids. The V and J ends lost 7 bases and 3 bases respectively, with 15 bases between them. CDR1 is MNHEY and CDR2 is SMNVEV in the germline V gene (reference sequence). The CDR3 DNA sequence: TGTGCCAGCACCTCTCGAGGTGCGGCTAATGAAAAACTGTTTTTT. Residues: CASTSRGAANEKLFF.